This T cell receptor beta chain was sequenced in a study of blood T cell repertoires in COVID-19 (dated by TCRdb to between 2020 and 2021). Background for the entire study: Samples from collaborators originated in the United States, Italy and Spain and spanned both the acute and convalescent phases of COVID-19. The prospective study material was composed of cDNA or gDNA derived from T cells, B-cell-depleted T cells, or PBMCs. Deeply sampled blood TCRbeta repertoires from subjects exposed to, actively infected with, or recovered from COVID-19 were included in the dataset. The repertoires were released in a freely available public database meant as a resource for research on the immune response to SARS-CoV-2. The samples were drawn from two sources: the first 160 participants of the ongoing ImmuneRACE study, and about 1,300 subjects contributed by 6 global collaborators. A de-identified subject ID, COVID-19 status, age in years and sex were almost always included in the sample metadata. Where HLA class I and class II types were available, the types were taken from metadata supplied by the sample provider, not from assay-based typing.

Points on this clone: This clone's antigen is unknown. Qualities for individual bases were not recorded, and no much larger clone is one base off.

The immunoSEQ Assay, a bias-controlled multiplex PCR, was used to amplify TCRbeta CDR3 regions from genomic DNA. For the original study's pipeline: The number of nucleated cells in each sample was estimated by amplification of reference gene primers within the assay. Sequence reads were collapsed and filtered to measure the absolute abundance of every unique TCRbeta CDR3 rearrangement. For each sample, productive Simpson clonality was calculated by taking the square root of Simpson's diversity index across productive rearrangements. In its TCRdb copy, this immuneACCESS table keeps in-frame sequences only and misses some clones. Where compared with another copy, unresolved V genes explain less than half of these, and the others have no known cause. That table supplies the V and J calls and clone size; D and trimming were determined from the DNA. For this sample there are approximately 150,000 clones; approximately 73% appear just once. Of the sample, about 4% is held by the ten largest clones.

What the work shows at the level of the full study, not this receptor alone: How much clinical and demographic metadata was included differed by source and by participant, and the metadata was provided uncurated.

The germline V gene (reference sequence) yields SEHNR for CDR1 and FQNEAQ for CDR2. The V end gives up 1 base and the J end 9 bases, leaving 6 bases in the junction not matched to a gene. The CDR3 goes from the cysteine to the phenylalanine over 14 residues. Only the CDR3 part of the read is kept: 42 bases, read in frame from the first base. Whole blood was collected in K2EDTA tubes by collaborating institutions according to the institutions' own protocols. For TCRbeta analysis, collaborator samples were shipped as frozen whole blood, as isolated PBMCs, or as DNA extracted from either sample type. The receptor was derived from a man in his 60s with acute or convalescent COVID-19. The chain is assembled from TRBV7-9 and TRBJ2-1; a stretch of 7 junction bases matches TRBD1. The sample comprised peripheral blood. The nucleotide sequence is TGTGCCAGCAGCTTAGACGGGACAGTACTTGAGCAGTTCTTC. It translates as CASSLDGTVLEQFF.